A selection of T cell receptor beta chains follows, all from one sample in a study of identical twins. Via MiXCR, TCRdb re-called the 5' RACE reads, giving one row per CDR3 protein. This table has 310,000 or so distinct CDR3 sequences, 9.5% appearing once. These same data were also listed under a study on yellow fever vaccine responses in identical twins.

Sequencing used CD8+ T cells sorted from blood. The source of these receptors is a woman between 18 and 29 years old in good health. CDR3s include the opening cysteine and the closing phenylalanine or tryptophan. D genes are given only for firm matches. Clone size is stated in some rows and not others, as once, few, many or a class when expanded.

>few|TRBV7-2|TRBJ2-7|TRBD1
TGTGCCAGCAGCTTAATACTAACAGGGGGCTCCGAGCAGTACTTC
CASSLILTGGSEQYF
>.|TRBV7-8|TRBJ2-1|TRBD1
TGTGCCAGCAGAACCGGGACAGAGCTAGGTGAGCAGTTCTTC
CASRTGTELGEQFF
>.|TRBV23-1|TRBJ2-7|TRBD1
TGCGCCAGCAGTCAAGGGACAGCTTCCTACGAGCAGTACTTC
CASSQGTASYEQYF
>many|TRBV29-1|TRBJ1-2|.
TGCAGCGTTGAAGTGCGATATGGCTACACCTTC
CSVEVRYGYTF
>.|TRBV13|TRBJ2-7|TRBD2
TGTGCCAGCAGCGGACCTGGGGCGGGAGACGAGCAGTACTTC
CASSGPGAGDEQYF
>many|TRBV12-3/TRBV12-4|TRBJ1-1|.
TGTGCCAGCAGTTTAATTGTTTCGAACACTGAAGCTTTCTTT
CASSLIVSNTEAFF
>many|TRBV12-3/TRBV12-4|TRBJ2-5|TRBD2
TGTGCCAGCAGTTTAGAGCGGGAGCTAGGAGAGACCCAGTACTTC
CASSLERELGETQYF
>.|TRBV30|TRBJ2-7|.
TGTGCCTGGAGGCTCGAGGGGGCCTACGAGCAGTACTTC
CAWRLEGAYEQYF
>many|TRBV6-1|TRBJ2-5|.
TGTGCCAGCAGGAAGGAATCGGGGGTGGAGACCCAGTACTTC
CASRKESGVETQYF
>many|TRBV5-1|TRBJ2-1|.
TGCGCCAGCAGCCCCTTGGGCCCTGAGCAGTTCTTC
CASSPLGPEQFF
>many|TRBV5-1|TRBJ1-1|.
TGCGCCAGCAGCAGGAGGACAGCTGGGGACACTGAAGCTTTCTTT
CASSRRTAGDTEAFF
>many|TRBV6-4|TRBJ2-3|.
TGTGCCAGCAGTGACTCGACTAGCACAGATACGCAGTATTTT
CASSDSTSTDTQYF
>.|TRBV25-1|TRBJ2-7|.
TGTGCCAGCAGTGAATATAAGAACTCCGAGCAGTACTTC
CASSEYKNSEQYF
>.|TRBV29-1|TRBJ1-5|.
TGCAGCGTTGAAGGAGTTATTAATCAGCCCCAGCATTTT
CSVEGVINQPQHF
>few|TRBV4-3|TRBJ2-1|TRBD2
TGCGCCAGCAGCCAAGACGCGGGAGTTATGGGCAATGAGCAGTTCTTC
CASSQDAGVMGNEQFF
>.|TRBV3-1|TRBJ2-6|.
TGTGCCTCCAGCCAAGAGAACTCCCTCAGCTCTGGGGCCAACGTCCTGACTTTC
CASSQENSLSSGANVLTF
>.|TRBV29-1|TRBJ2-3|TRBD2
TGCAGCGTTGGACTAGCTAGCACAGATACGCAGTATTTT
CSVGLASTDTQYF
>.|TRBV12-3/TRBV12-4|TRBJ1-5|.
TGTGCCACCAAGGCGGGCAATCAGCCCCAGCATTTT
CATKAGNQPQHF
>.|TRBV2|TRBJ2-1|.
TGTGCCAGCAGGGCTACAGGGATAACTTACAATGAGCAGTTCTTC
CASRATGITYNEQFF
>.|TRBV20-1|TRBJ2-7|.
TGCAGTGCTAGAGACAGTGTCGCCCTCTACGAGCAGTACTTC
CSARDSVALYEQYF
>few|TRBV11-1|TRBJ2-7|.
TGTGCCAGCAGCCCCTCCCCGACCCGGGGCAGCTCCTACGAGCAGTACTTC
CASSPSPTRGSSYEQYF
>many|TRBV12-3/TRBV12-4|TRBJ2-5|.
TGTGCCAGCAGCCCTTTAGCCAGCGCCCAAGAGACCCAGTACTTC
CASSPLASAQETQYF
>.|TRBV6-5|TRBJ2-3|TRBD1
TGTGCCAGCAGTTACTGGCAGGGGGCAGATACGCAGTATTTT
CASSYWQGADTQYF
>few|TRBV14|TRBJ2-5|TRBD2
TGTGCCAGCAGCCAAGAGATAGCGGGAGGGTTGTATGAGACCCAGTACTTC
CASSQEIAGGLYETQYF
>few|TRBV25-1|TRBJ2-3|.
TGTGCCAGCAGAAGCAGGTCAGATACGCAGTATTTT
CASRSRSDTQYF
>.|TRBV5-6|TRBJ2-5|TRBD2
TGTGCCAGCAGCCTCGGGGGGGTTGGCGAGACCCAGTACTTC
CASSLGGVGETQYF
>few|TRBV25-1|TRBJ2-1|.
TGTGCCAGCAGTGAATCGGCGGGATCCCACAATGAGCAGTTCTTC
CASSESAGSHNEQFF
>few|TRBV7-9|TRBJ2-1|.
TGTGCCAGCAGCCCCAGGCTAGGGTCCTCCTACAATGAGCAGTTCTTC
CASSPRLGSSYNEQFF
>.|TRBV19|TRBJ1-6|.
TGTGCCAGTAGCGAAAGAACAGTGGCAGGGTTTTATTCACCCCTCCACTTT
CASSERTVAGFYSPLHF
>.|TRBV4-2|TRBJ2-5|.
TGTGCCAGCAGCCAAGAGTCTAGGCAACTGGGAGAGACCCAGTACTTC
CASSQESRQLGETQYF
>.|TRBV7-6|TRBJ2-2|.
TGTGCCAGCAGCTTACGGCCAGGGACCGCGGGGACCGGGGAGCTGTTTTTT
CASSLRPGTAGTGELFF
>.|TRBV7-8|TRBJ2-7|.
TGTGCCAGCAGCTTAGTGGCTGGGAGTCCCTACGAGCAGTACTTC
CASSLVAGSPYEQYF
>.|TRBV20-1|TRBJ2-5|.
TGCAGTGCTCGTAATCTCGAGGGAGAGACCCAGTACTTC
CSARNLEGETQYF
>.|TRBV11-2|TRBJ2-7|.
TGTGCCAGCAGCTTAGGGACACTCTCCTACGAGCAGTACTTC
CASSLGTLSYEQYF
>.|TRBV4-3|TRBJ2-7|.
TGCGCCAGCAGCCAAGGGCAGTTCTCCTACGAGCAGTACTTC
CASSQGQFSYEQYF
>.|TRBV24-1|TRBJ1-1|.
TGTGCCACCAGTGGCGGGCAGAACACTGAAGCTTTCTTT
CATSGGQNTEAFF
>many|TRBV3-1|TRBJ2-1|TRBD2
TGTGCCAGCAGCCAAGGGGGGCCTGATGCTAGCGGGAGGCCCTACCATTTCTCCTACAATGAGCAGTTCTTC
CASSQGGPDASGRPYHFSYNEQFF
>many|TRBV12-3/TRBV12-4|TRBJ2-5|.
TGTGCCAGCAGAACACGGGCCTCCGGCGAAGAGACCCAGTACTTC
CASRTRASGEETQYF
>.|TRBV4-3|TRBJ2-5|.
TGCGCCAGCAGCCAAGTCCTGGGGGAGACCCAGTACTTC
CASSQVLGETQYF
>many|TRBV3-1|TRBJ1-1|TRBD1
TGTGCCAGCAGCCAAGGCTTCGGACAGGTCGAAGCTTTCTTT
CASSQGFGQVEAFF
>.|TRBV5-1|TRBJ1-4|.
TGCGCCAGCAGCTTGATGGGAGGGTCTAATGAAAAACTGTTTTTT
CASSLMGGSNEKLFF
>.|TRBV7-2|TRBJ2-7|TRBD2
TGTGCCAGCATCGCTAGCGGGGGGGCCTTAGACGAGCAGTACTTC
CASIASGGALDEQYF
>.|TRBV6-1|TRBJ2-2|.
TGTGCCAGCTATGAGGGAGCGGGCACCGGGGAGCTGTTTTTT
CASYEGAGTGELFF
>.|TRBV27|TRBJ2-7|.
TGTGCCAGCAGTTTATGGGGGACCGGATACGACGAGCAGTACTTC
CASSLWGTGYDEQYF
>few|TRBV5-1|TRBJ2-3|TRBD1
TGCGCCAGCAGCTTTAGACCGGACAGGAGTAGCACAGATACGCAGTATTTT
CASSFRPDRSSTDTQYF
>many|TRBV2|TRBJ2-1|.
TGTGCCAGCAGTGGGCTGATGCAGTTCTTC
CASSGLMQFF
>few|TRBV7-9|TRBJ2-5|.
TGTGCCAGCAGCTGGACCAGGGAGGAGACCCAGTACTTC
CASSWTREETQYF
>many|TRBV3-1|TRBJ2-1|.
TGTGCCAGCAGCCAAGATGGGGGGATCAATGAGCAGTTCTTC
CASSQDGGINEQFF
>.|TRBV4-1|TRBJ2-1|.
TGCGCCAGCAGCCAACAGATAGGAGATGAGCAGTTCTTC
CASSQQIGDEQFF
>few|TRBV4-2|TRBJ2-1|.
TGTGCCAGCAGCCAAGGGGACGTGGGGTTCTTC
CASSQGDVGFF
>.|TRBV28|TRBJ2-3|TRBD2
TGTGCCAGCAGTCCCCTCCTAGCGGGAGTTCCAGATACGCAGTATTTT
CASSPLLAGVPDTQYF